This T cell receptor (beta chain) was sequenced for a study of T-cell reconstitution after alpha-beta-depleted transplantation in children. Germline V lookup: CDR1 SGHAT, CDR2 FQNNGV. V was pared by 5 bases and J by 4 bases, with 8 bases of the junction left unmatched. The CDR3 length is 15 residues. A library of TCRbeta sequences, prepared with unique molecular identifiers, was generated. TCRdb re-analysed the PCR reads in MiXCR, keeping a single row per CDR3 protein. The data show about 230,000 distinct CDR3 sequences, with roughly a tenth seen just once and 5% to 7% held by the top ten. This clonotype was counted a few times.

The receptor was derived from a human donor who donated a stem cell graft to a child with acute lymphoblastic leukemia. This sequence joins TRBV11-2 and TRBJ1-5; 7 nucleotides agree with TRBD1. The material was PBMCs from the stem cell graft donor, obtained from the stem cell graft. The CDR3 region has the DNA TGTGCCAGCAGCCTCACCCTGACAGGGAATCAGCCCCAGCATTTT. This codes for CASSLTLTGNQPQHF.